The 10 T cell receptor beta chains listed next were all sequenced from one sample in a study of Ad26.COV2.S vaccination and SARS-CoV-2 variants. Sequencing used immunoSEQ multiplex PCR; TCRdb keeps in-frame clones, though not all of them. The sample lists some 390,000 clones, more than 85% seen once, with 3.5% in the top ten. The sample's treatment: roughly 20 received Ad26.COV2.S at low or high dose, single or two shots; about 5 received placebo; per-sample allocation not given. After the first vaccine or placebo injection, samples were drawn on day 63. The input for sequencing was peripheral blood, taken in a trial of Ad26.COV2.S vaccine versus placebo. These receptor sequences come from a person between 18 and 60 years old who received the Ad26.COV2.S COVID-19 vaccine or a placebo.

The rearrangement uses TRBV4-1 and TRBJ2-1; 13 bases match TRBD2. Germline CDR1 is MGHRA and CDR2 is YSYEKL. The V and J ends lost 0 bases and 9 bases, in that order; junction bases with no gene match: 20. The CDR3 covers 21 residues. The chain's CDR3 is CASSQDPGLAGERGDQGEQFF. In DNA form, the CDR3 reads TGCGCCAGCAGCCAAGATCCCGGACTAGCGGGGGAGAGGGGTGACCAAGGTGAGCAGTTCTTC.

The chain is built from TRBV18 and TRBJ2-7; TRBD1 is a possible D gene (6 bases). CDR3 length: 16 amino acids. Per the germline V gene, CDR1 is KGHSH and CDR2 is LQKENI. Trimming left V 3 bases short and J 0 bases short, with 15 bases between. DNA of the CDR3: TGTGCCAGCTCACCCAACCTTGACAGGTACTCCTACGAGCAGTACTTC. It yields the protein CASSPNLDRYSYEQYF.

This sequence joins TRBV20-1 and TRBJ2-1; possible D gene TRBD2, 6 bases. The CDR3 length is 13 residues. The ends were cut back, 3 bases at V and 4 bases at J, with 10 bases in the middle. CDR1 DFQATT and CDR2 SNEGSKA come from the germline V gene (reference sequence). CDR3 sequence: CSASLALYNEQFF. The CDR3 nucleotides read TGCAGTGCTAGTCTAGCGCTTTACAATGAGCAGTTCTTC.

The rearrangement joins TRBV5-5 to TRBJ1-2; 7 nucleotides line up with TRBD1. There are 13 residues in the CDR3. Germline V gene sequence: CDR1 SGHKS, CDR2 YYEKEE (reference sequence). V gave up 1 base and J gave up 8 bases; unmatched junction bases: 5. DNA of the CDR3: TGTGCCAGCAGCTTGAAGGGGGCGCAGGGCTACACCTTC. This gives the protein CASSLKGAQGYTF.

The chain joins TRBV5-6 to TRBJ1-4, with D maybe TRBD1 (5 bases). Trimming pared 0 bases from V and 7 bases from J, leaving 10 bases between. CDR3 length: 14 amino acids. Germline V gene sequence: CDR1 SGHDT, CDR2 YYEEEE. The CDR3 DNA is TGTGCCAGCAGCTTGGGCGGGGGAGGTGAAAAACTGTTTTTT. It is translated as CASSLGGGGEKLFF.

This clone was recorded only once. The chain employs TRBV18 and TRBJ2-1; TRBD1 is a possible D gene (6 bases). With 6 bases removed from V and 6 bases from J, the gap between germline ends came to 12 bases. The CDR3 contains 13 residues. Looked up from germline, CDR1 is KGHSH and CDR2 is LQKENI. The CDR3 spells CASSTGTGNEQFF. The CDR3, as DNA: TGTGCCAGCTCCACAGGGACGGGCAATGAGCAGTTCTTC.

CDR3 in amino acids: CSASHGGWSGELFF. The CDR3 DNA sequence: TGCAGTGCTAGTCATGGGGGCTGGTCCGGGGAGCTGTTTTTT. The chain is built from TRBV20-1 and TRBJ2-2; D is perhaps TRBD1 (6 bases). Deletions cut 3 bases from V and 6 bases from J, with 14 bases between. CDR3 size: 14 residues. Looked up from germline, CDR1 is DFQATT and CDR2 is SNEGSKA (reference sequence).

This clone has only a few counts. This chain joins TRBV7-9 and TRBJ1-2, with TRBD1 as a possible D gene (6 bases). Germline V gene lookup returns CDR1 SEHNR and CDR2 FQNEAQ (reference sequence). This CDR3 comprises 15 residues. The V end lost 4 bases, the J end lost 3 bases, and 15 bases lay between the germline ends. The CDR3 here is CASSSLTGLDYGYTF. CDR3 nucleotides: TGTGCCAGCAGCTCACTGACAGGCCTTGACTATGGCTACACCTTC.

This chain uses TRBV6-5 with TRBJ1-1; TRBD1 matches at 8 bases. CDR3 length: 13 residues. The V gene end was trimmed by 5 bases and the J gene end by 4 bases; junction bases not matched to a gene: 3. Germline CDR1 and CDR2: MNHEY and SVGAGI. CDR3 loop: CASSKTGVTEAFF. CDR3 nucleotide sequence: TGTGCCAGCAGTAAGACAGGGGTCACTGAAGCTTTCTTT.

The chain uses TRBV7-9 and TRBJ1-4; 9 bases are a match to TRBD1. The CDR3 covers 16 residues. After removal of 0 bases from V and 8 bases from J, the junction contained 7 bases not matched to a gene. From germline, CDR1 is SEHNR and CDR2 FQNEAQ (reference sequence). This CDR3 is CASSLADGQGREKLFF. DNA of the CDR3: TGTGCCAGCAGCTTAGCGGATGGACAGGGGCGGGAAAAACTGTTTTTT.